A single sample gave rise to the 23 T cell receptor beta chains below, sequenced in a study of blood T cell repertoires in COVID-19. Sequencing used immunoSEQ multiplex PCR; TCRdb keeps in-frame clones, though not all of them. The data hold more than 250,000 clones, with around nine tenths observed a single time. The sample comprised PBMCs or T cells enriched from blood (not recorded which). These receptors originate from a woman aged 18-29 years who had recovered from COVID-19.

V and J are TRBV6-2 or TRBV6-3 and TRBJ1-4; 9 nucleotides agree with TRBD1. V was clipped by 0 bases and J by 7 bases; unmatched bases: 3. The CDR3 extends over 15 amino acids. The V gene's germline CDR1 is MNHEY and CDR2 SVGEGT. CDR3 nucleotide sequence: TGTGCCAGCAGTTACTCGACAGGGGGGATTGAAAAACTGTTTTTT. Translation gives CASSYSTGGIEKLFF.

This clone has just a few counts. The V and J genes are TRBV27 and TRBJ1-1; 9 bases match TRBD1. Germline V CDR1 and CDR2: MNHEY, SMNVEV (reference sequence). The CDR3 runs to 15 residues. The ends lost 1 base at V and 3 bases at J; junction bases unmatched: 3. The CDR3 reads CASSLFRTGDTEAFF. The CDR3 DNA follows: TGTGCCAGCAGTTTATTCCGGACAGGGGACACTGAAGCTTTCTTT.

This chain links TRBV7-2 with TRBJ1-1, with D possibly matching TRBD1 (5 bases). In germline, CDR1 is SGHTA, CDR2 FQGNSA. This CDR3 contains 13 residues. Trimming cost V 4 bases and J 4 bases, with 10 bases left between them. The CDR3 coding sequence is TGTGCCAGCAGCTATACGGGGGGCACTGAAGCTTTCTTT. It is translated as CASSYTGGTEAFF.

This clone has only one observation. The rearrangement links TRBV6-1 to TRBJ1-1; D gene uncertain. Germline CDR1 reads MNHNS; CDR2 reads SASEGT. Trimming removed 2 bases at V and 1 base at J, with 11 bases between. The CDR3 runs to 15 residues. The CDR3, as DNA: TGTGCCAGCAGTGAATTTGGCAGTCAGAACACTGAAGCTTTCTTT. Protein sequence: CASSEFGSQNTEAFF.

In this sample, this clone turned up once. This rearrangement joins TRBV30 to TRBJ1-5, with no clear D. Trimming stripped 0 bases from V and 4 bases from J, with 4 bases between. The CDR3 is made up of 12 amino acids. Germline CDR1 GTSNPN, CDR2 SVGIG (reference sequence). The chain's CDR3 is CAWSVANQPQHF. Here the CDR3 DNA reads TGTGCCTGGAGTGTTGCGAATCAGCCCCAGCATTTT.

The chain employs TRBV28 and TRBJ2-2; 8 nucleotides agree with TRBD1. Germline V CDR1 and CDR2: MDHEN, SYDVKM. The junction had 2 bases not matched to a gene; V was cut back by 3 bases and J by 5 bases. This CDR3 contains 14 residues. Here the CDR3 DNA reads TGTGCCAGCAGTTTGACAGGGGATACCGGGGAGCTGTTTTTT. Protein: CASSLTGDTGELFF.

V usage is TRBV6-5 and J usage is TRBJ1-6, with 8 bases identical to TRBD1. Germline CDR1 and CDR2: MNHEY and SVGAGI. This CDR3 spans 15 amino acids. J lost 10 bases, V lost 6 bases, and 11 bases had no gene match. CDR3 residues: CASSRAGGVDSPLHF. For the CDR3, the DNA is TGTGCCAGCAGCAGGGCAGGGGGCGTAGACTCACCCCTCCACTTT.

Written as DNA, the CDR3 is TGTGCCAGCAGCCAAGGGACAGGCGGCACTGAAGCTTTCTTT. Translated, it gives CASSQGTGGTEAFF. The chain joins TRBV3-1 (or the pseudogene TRBV3-2) to TRBJ1-1; 7 bases are shared with TRBD1. Germline CDR1 and CDR2: LGHDT and YNNKEL (reference sequence). Germline trimming cut 1 base from V and 4 bases from J; bases unmatched to any gene: 3. This CDR3 spans 14 amino acids.

This rearrangement joins TRBV5-4 to TRBJ1-2; 8 positions match TRBD1. Germline V gene data show CDR1 as SGHNT and CDR2 as YYREEE (reference sequence). The CDR3 has 13 amino acids. V trimming: 3 bases; J trimming: 4 bases; junction bases outside the gene matches: 2. CDR3 DNA: TGTGCCAGCAGCTCGACAGGGGCCTATGGCTACACCTTC. Amino acids: CASSSTGAYGYTF.

This chain joins TRBV11-2 and TRBJ2-4, with D possibly matching TRBD1 (5 bases). The CDR3 loop spans 14 amino acids. V lost 7 bases and J 5 bases, leaving 15 bases between the germline ends. Germline CDR1 is SGHAT and CDR2 is FQNNGV. In nucleotides, the CDR3 is TGTGCCAGCACCCTTACAAAAGGGGAAAACATTCAGTACTTC. It yields the protein CASTLTKGENIQYF.

V gene TRBV19 combines with J gene TRBJ2-5; TRBD2 might be the D (6 bases). In germline, CDR1 is LNHDA, CDR2 SQIVND (reference sequence). The V end lost 8 bases, the J end lost 5 bases, and 18 bases lay between the germline ends. The length of the CDR3 is 14 residues. The chain's CDR3 is CASGVTEGRETQYF. For the CDR3, the DNA is TGTGCCAGTGGTGTCACAGAGGGGAGGGAGACCCAGTACTTC.

The rearrangement uses TRBV5-4 and TRBJ1-2, with 7 bases identical to TRBD1. With 5 bases clipped from V and 2 bases from J, the junction kept 6 bases outside the gene matches. The CDR3 length is 14 residues. Germline V CDR1 and CDR2: SGHNT, YYREEE (reference sequence). The CDR3 is CASSPGGNNYGYTF. CDR3 bases: TGTGCCAGCAGTCCAGGGGGTAACAACTATGGCTACACCTTC.

The chain employs TRBV20-1 and TRBJ1-1, with D perhaps matching TRBD1 (6 bases). This CDR3 spans 11 amino acids. V gave up 3 bases and J gave up 7 bases, with 9 bases separating them. From germline, CDR1 is DFQATT and CDR2 SNEGSKA (reference sequence). The CDR3 nucleotides are TGCAGTGCTAGGTTAGGGGGTGAAGCTTTCTTT. Its translation: CSARLGGEAFF.

J is TRBJ2-1 and V is TRBV2; TRBD2 matches 10 bases. The V segment lost 6 bases and the J segment 5 bases; nucleotides outside the gene matches: 7. Germline assignment: CDR1 SNHLY and CDR2 FYNNEI. CDR3 length: 15 residues. CDR3 sequence (DNA): TGTGCCAGCAGAGTAGCGGGGGGCCCACACAATGAGCAGTTCTTC. Amino acids: CASRVAGGPHNEQFF.

This chain links TRBV14 with TRBJ2-7, with 8 bases that match TRBD2. The CDR3 runs 17 residues. Germline trimming cut 4 bases from V and 6 bases from J; bases unmatched to any gene: 17. Germline-derived CDR1 and CDR2 are SGHDN and FVKESK. In nucleotides, the CDR3 is TGTGCCAGCAGCCCAAACGTCCCGGGGACTAGATATTTCGAGCAGTACTTC. Protein product: CASSPNVPGTRYFEQYF.

This clone appeared once. This chain connects TRBV27 to TRBJ2-1; 7 bases fit TRBD2. This CDR3 is 16 amino acids long. With 6 bases clipped from V and 8 bases from J, the junction kept 16 bases outside the gene matches. The germline V gene has CDR1 MNHEY and CDR2 SMNVEV (reference sequence). The chain's CDR3 is CASRNYHGEGWDEQFF. Written as DNA, the CDR3 is TGTGCCAGCAGAAACTACCACGGGGAGGGATGGGATGAGCAGTTCTTC.

The chain carries TRBV5-6 and TRBJ2-1; D perhaps matches TRBD2 (6 bases). The CDR3 covers 13 residues. V gave up 2 bases and J gave up 12 bases, with 15 bases separating them. Germline CDR1 SGHDT, CDR2 YYEEEE. The CDR3 nucleotides read TGTGCCAGCAGCTTAGGAGGGTTGGGTGTGCAGTTCTTC. This gives the protein CASSLGGLGVQFF.

The chain carries TRBV5-1 and TRBJ2-3; TRBD2 matches at 11 bases. Germline trimming cut 1 base from V and 3 bases from J; bases unmatched to any gene: 4. Germline V CDR1 and CDR2: SGHRS, YFSETQ. This CDR3 is 16 amino acids long. CDR3 residues: CASSLFSGGATDTQYF. DNA of the CDR3: TGCGCCAGCAGCTTGTTTAGCGGGGGGGCGACAGATACGCAGTATTTT.

The chain employs TRBV10-1 and TRBJ2-7, with D unclear. This CDR3 contains 15 residues. Between the trimmed V and J ends, which lost 3 bases and 0 bases, there was a span of 12 bases. The germline gives CDR1 WNHNN, CDR2 SYGVQD (reference sequence). The DNA for the CDR3 is TGCGCCAGCAGTGATCGTTCCGTCGTCTCCTACGAGCAGTACTTC. Its protein product is CASSDRSVVSYEQYF.

This chain links TRBV2 with TRBJ1-4; TRBD1 matches 8 bases. Germline values: CDR1 SNHLY, CDR2 FYNNEI. V lost 4 bases and J lost 16; bases outside the gene matches: 11. This CDR3 spans 13 amino acids. DNA for the CDR3: TGTGCCAGCAGTGTTCACAGGGGGGATCGGTCGTTTTTT. Amino acid sequence: CASSVHRGDRSFF. Using reference TRBV2 and TRBJ1-4 for the parts outside the CDR3, the full variable domain is EPEVTQTPSHQVTQMGQEVILRCVPISNHLYFYWYRQILGQKVEFLVSFYNNEISEKSEIFDDQFSVERPDGSNFTLKIRSTKLEDSAMYFCASSVHRGDRSFFGSGTQLSVL.

The chain recombines TRBV2 with TRBJ2-5; 9 nucleotides align to TRBD1. Germline V gives CDR1 SNHLY, CDR2 FYNNEI. This CDR3 is built from 15 residues. With 5 bases clipped from V and 0 bases from J, the junction kept 4 bases outside the gene matches. CDR3 in DNA: TGTGCCAGCAGTTCAGACAGGGGGTACCAAGAGACCCAGTACTTC. It specifies CASSSDRGYQETQYF. The full variable domain, its missing parts supplied by reference TRBV2 and TRBJ2-5, is EPEVTQTPSHQVTQMGQEVILRCVPISNHLYFYWYRQILGQKVEFLVSFYNNEISEKSEIFDDQFSVERPDGSNFTLKIRSTKLEDSAMYFCASSSDRGYQETQYFGPGTRLLVL.

This chain uses TRBV6-2 or TRBV6-3 with TRBJ2-1; 14 bases align to TRBD2. CDR1 is MNHEY, CDR2 SVGEGT, per germline. The CDR3 runs 17 residues. V gave up 5 bases and J gave up 6 bases; unmatched junction bases: 9. CDR3 protein: CASSGTSGRIRSNEQFF. CDR3 in DNA: TGTGCCAGCAGTGGGACTAGCGGGAGAATCCGCTCCAATGAGCAGTTCTTC.

A few counts support this clone. V gene TRBV15 combines with J gene TRBJ2-7, with a possible D match to TRBD1 (5 bases). Trimming cost V 3 bases and J 0 bases, with 9 bases left between them. This CDR3 has 14 amino acids. Germline CDR1 reads LNHNV; CDR2 reads YYDKDF (reference sequence). This CDR3 is CATSRTVNSYEQYF. CDR3 bases: TGTGCCACCAGCAGGACAGTGAACTCCTACGAGCAGTACTTC.